This T cell receptor beta chain was obtained from a study of Tregs in tolerant kidney transplant recipients. Data came from immunoSEQ multiplex PCR; TCRdb stores just in-frame clones and leaves some out. Of more than 70,000 clones in the sample, around nine tenths were seen once. The nonmyeloablative bone marrow transplants came from related graft donors, with transient mixed chimerism. Unstimulated regulatory T cells (CD4+CD25+CD127-), CD4+CD25- non-regulatory cells, CD4 and CD8 cells were FACS-sorted from thawed PBMCs. The CDR3 is 13 residues long. The germline V gene has CDR1 SGHNT and CDR2 YYREEE (reference sequence). The J segment lost 8 bases and the V segment lost 3 bases, leaving 5 bases of the junction unmatched.

Sequencing used CD4+ T cells from blood (PBMCs), obtained 24 months after the transplant. The chain has TRBV5-4 and TRBJ1-2, with 9 bases matching TRBD1. This TCR came from a human patient who received a combined kidney and bone marrow transplant. The graft donor may be the source of some T cells. DNA for the CDR3: TGTGCCAGCAGCTCCGAGACAGGGGGAGGCTACACCTTC. Translating it yields CASSSETGGGYTF.